The TCR beta chain described here comes from a study of blood T cell repertoires in COVID-19. In the authors' methods: Quantification of nucleated cells was approximated via reference gene primer amplification. TCRdb's table, derived via immunoSEQ multiplex PCR, lists solely in-frame clones and lacks some. V, J and clone size were drawn from that table, and D and trimming were deduced from the DNA. The sample shows over 40,000 clones, about 90% of them seen only once. What was sequenced was peripheral blood. This TCR came from a human donor in a cohort sampled during active COVID-19.

The CDR3 here is CASGLVLGFNTEAFF. In DNA form, the CDR3 reads TGTGCTAGTGGTTTGGTACTAGGGTTTAACACTGAAGCTTTCTTT. The chain carries TRBV12-5 and TRBJ1-1; no definite D call. The length of the CDR3 is 15 residues. The V and J ends lost 0 bases and 2 bases respectively, with 10 bases between them. Germline lookup yields CDR1 LGHNT and CDR2 FRNRAP.